Given below is one TCR beta chain in context. Its antigen is not identified. Here immunoSEQ multiplex PCR was the method, and the copy in TCRdb shows in-frame clones only, minus some. The sample includes over 850,000 clones, about 84% of them seen just once. This sample was taken from a study of shared clonotypes between healthy human individuals. The overall study: A few men and a couple of women, aged 18 to 49, were donors. General study findings and limits: The generation probabilities recorded for non-shared clonotypes fell below those of clonotypes shared by all four donors. Sampling covered blood only; tissue repertoires likely differ.

CDR1 and CDR2 (germline): MNHEY, SVGAGI. The germline V and J ends were trimmed by 6 bases and 4 bases, with 9 bases remaining between them. The CDR3 extends over 12 amino acids. Both subsets, CD45RA+ naive and CD45RA-negative memory, were split from the CD4+ cells. The gene calls are TRBV6-5 and TRBJ1-2; D unresolved. Sequencing input: memory CD4+ T cells from PBMCs. Subset noted: CD45RA-negative fraction. This receptor was taken from a man aged 18 to 29 in good health. Some clones in this sample may be carry-over from other donors' samples. CDR3 nucleotide sequence: TGTGCCAGCAGGACCGATACCTATGGCTACACCTTC. It specifies CASRTDTYGYTF.